Presented here are 10 T cell receptor beta chains from one specimen sequenced in a study of cytomegalovirus exposure and HLA in healthy donors. 60 Vbeta and 13 Jbeta primers were used in PCR. The repertoire was sequenced with immunoSEQ multiplex PCR; TCRdb's copy has only in-frame clones and lacks some. In the table there are fewer than 110,000 clones, roughly 73% of which are singletons. Sequenced sample: PBMCs. Receptor source: a young man in good health and CMV-seronegative.

The genes are TRBV5-4 and TRBJ2-1, with TRBD2 matching over 8 bases. After removal of 5 bases from V and 3 bases from J, the junction contained 4 bases not matched to a gene. CDR3 length equals 14 residues. Per germline, CDR1 SGHNT and CDR2 YYREEE (reference sequence). The chain's CDR3 is CASSSTSVYNEQFF. In DNA form, the CDR3 reads TGTGCCAGCAGTTCGACTAGCGTCTACAATGAGCAGTTCTTC.

The chain is built from TRBV14 and TRBJ2-3, with D possibly TRBD1 on 5 matching bases. The germline V gene has CDR1 SGHDN and CDR2 FVKESK. V was shortened by 0 bases and J by 0 bases, with 10 bases between the two germline ends. There are 16 residues in the CDR3. The CDR3 is CASSQDIAGSTDTQYF. The CDR3 DNA follows: TGTGCCAGCAGCCAAGATATAGCAGGGAGCACAGATACGCAGTATTTT.

This clone appeared once. This sequence joins TRBV5-6 and TRBJ2-5; D may be TRBD1 (5 bases). This CDR3 comprises 14 residues. CDR1 is SGHDT and CDR2 is YYEEEE in the germline V gene. The V end was cut by 2 bases, the J end by 2 bases, with 10 bases between. The DNA for the CDR3 is TGTGCCAGCAGCTTTGGCAGGACACAAGAGACCCAGTACTTC. This codes for CASSFGRTQETQYF.

The rearrangement links TRBV5-1 to TRBJ2-1; 11 nucleotides match TRBD2. This CDR3 comprises 15 residues. Germline-derived CDR1 and CDR2 are SGHRS and YFSETQ. V gave up 0 bases and J gave up 8 bases; unmatched junction bases: 4. The CDR3 nucleotides read TGCGCCAGCAGCTTGGTAGCGGGGGGGCCCCATGAGCAGTTCTTC. It is translated as CASSLVAGGPHEQFF.

The chain recombines TRBV18 with TRBJ2-7; tentative D call: TRBD2 (5 bases). The V gene lost 3 bases and the J gene lost 3 bases, with 15 bases spanning the gap. From germline, CDR1 is KGHSH and CDR2 LQKENI. The CDR3 is 15 amino acids. CDR3 protein: CASSPLPGNFYEQYF. CDR3 sequence (DNA): TGTGCCAGCTCACCGCTACCGGGGAATTTCTACGAGCAGTACTTC.

This clone was found a few times. The gene calls are TRBV29-1 and TRBJ2-7; maybe TRBD1 (7 bases). Trimming took 5 bases from V and 1 from J, leaving 15 bases between them. CDR3 length: 14 amino acids. CDR1 is SQVTM, CDR2 ANQGSEA, per germline. The CDR3 loop is CSVSSTGRSYEQYF. In DNA form, the CDR3 reads TGCAGCGTTAGTTCGACAGGGAGGTCCTACGAGCAGTACTTC.

The chain combines TRBV19 with TRBJ1-2; D is unresolved. Germline CDR1 LNHDA, CDR2 SQIVND (reference sequence). Trimming took off 3 bases at V and 4 bases at J, with 6 bases between the two ends. This CDR3 region has 12 residues. Written as DNA, the CDR3 is TGTGCCAGTAGTATTCCCAGCTATGGCTACACCTTC. Translated, it gives CASSIPSYGYTF.

This chain links TRBV13 with TRBJ2-7; TRBD1 matches at 8 bases. The germline V gene encodes CDR1 PRHDT and CDR2 FYEKMQ (reference sequence). The CDR3 is 13 residues long. Losses at the gene ends were 5 bases for V and 3 bases for J; bases not matched to a gene: 3. The CDR3 nucleotides read TGTGCCAGCAGCGGTGGGACAGGCTACGAGCAGTACTTC. As protein: CASSGGTGYEQYF.

As concerns this clone: Other DNA sequences in the same sample also yield this CDR3. The chain links TRBV6-5 to TRBJ2-3; D might be TRBD2 (7 bases). Germline V gene sequence: CDR1 MNHEY, CDR2 SVGAGI. The CDR3 has 15 amino acids. V lost 5 bases to trimming and J lost 0 bases, with 12 bases between them. As DNA, the CDR3 is TGTGCCAGCAGTGGGGGGGGCGGAAGCACAGATACGCAGTATTTT. It yields the protein CASSGGGGSTDTQYF.

The gene calls are TRBV7-9 and TRBJ1-3; tentative D call: TRBD1 (6 bases). Germline V gene sequence: CDR1 SEHNR, CDR2 FQNEAQ (reference sequence). V dropped 7 bases and J dropped 4 bases, with 20 bases sitting between them. The CDR3 runs to 16 residues. Here the CDR3 reads CASTGTKQGEGNTIYF. As DNA, the CDR3 is TGTGCCAGCACCGGAACGAAACAGGGAGAGGGAAACACCATATATTTT. Complete variable domain (other parts from reference TRBV7-9 and TRBJ1-3): DTGVSQNPRHKITKRGQNVTFRCDPISEHNRLYWYRQTLGQGPEFLTYFQNEAQLEKSRLLSDRFSAERPKGSFSTLEIQRTEQGDSAMYLCASTGTKQGEGNTIYFGEGSWLTVV.